This TCR beta chain was recovered during a study of shared clonotypes between healthy human individuals. The overall study: For every donor, three CD4 naive, three CD4 memory, two CD8 naive and one CD8 memory plates were used.

Germline V lookup: CDR1 MDHEN, CDR2 SYDVKM. The CDR3 totals 13 residues. The ends were cut back, 5 bases at V and 7 bases at J, with 15 bases in the middle. The table came from immunoSEQ multiplex PCR; TCRdb's copy has only in-frame clones and leaves some out. The sample includes more than 400,000 clones, 90% to 97% of them seen just once. V gene TRBV28 combines with J gene TRBJ2-7; D not resolved. Sequencing was done on a sample of naive CD4+ T cells sorted from blood. Subset denoted: CD45RA+ positively selected. The sequence derives from a woman in her 30s in good health. This chain's CDR3 is CASSPIPVGEQYF. The CDR3 DNA is TGTGCCAGCAGTCCAATCCCGGTGGGGGAGCAGTACTTC.